This entry lists 28 T cell receptor beta chains sequenced from one sample in a study of cytomegalovirus exposure and HLA in healthy donors. It was with 60 Vbeta and 13 Jbeta primers that the PCR ran. The repertoire was sequenced with immunoSEQ multiplex PCR; TCRdb's copy has only in-frame clones and lacks some. This sample has under 150,000 clones, with around 76% found just once. The sample consisted of PBMCs. The receptor set was obtained from a woman in her forties or fifties in good health and CMV-seronegative.

The chain uses TRBV6-4 and TRBJ1-2; 10 nucleotides match TRBD1. This CDR3 has 13 residues. Losses at the gene ends were 6 bases for V and 8 bases for J; bases not matched to a gene: 6. Per germline, CDR1 MRHNA and CDR2 SNTAGT. The CDR3 loop reads CASRATGGLGYTF. CDR3 DNA sequence: TGTGCCAGCAGGGCGACAGGGGGCCTGGGCTACACCTTC.

This chain links TRBV21-1 with TRBJ2-7; TRBD2, the D gene given by the table, was not confirmed from the DNA. TRBV21-1 represents a pseudogene. CDR3 length: 15 amino acids. CDR3 sequence (DNA): TGTGCCAGCAGCAAAGCCGAGGCCGCATGCTACGAGCAGTACGTC. Translation gives CASSKAEAACYEQYV.

A note on this clone: The junction differs from germline at one of its ends, possibly a read error. V usage is TRBV6-5 and J usage is TRBJ1-5; perhaps TRBD1 as D (6 bases). The CDR3 has 12 amino acids. Germline values: CDR1 MNHEY, CDR2 SVGAGI. This CDR3 reads CASSIAGQPQNF. The CDR3 coding sequence is TGTGCCAGCAGTATCGCAGGACAGCCCCAGAATTTT.

V gene TRBV7-2 combines with J gene TRBJ2-1; 8 nucleotides align to TRBD1. The CDR3 has 19 amino acids. Germline CDR1 reads SGHTA; CDR2 reads FQGNSA. V was pared by 5 bases and J by 4 bases, with 19 bases of the junction left unmatched. The CDR3 region has the DNA TGTGCCAGCAGCCCGGACAGGGTCCGTCTCGCGGGAATATACAATGAGCAGTTCTTC. It encodes CASSPDRVRLAGIYNEQFF.

The chain employs TRBV6-1 and TRBJ1-2; D ambiguous. The CDR3 is 14 amino acids. Germline assignment: CDR1 MNHNS and CDR2 SASEGT. The germline V and J ends were trimmed by 6 bases and 5 bases, with 16 bases remaining between them. This CDR3 is CASSLEDADYGYTF. The DNA of the CDR3 is TGTGCCAGCAGCTTGGAGGACGCGGATTATGGCTACACCTTC.

The chain combines TRBV4-2 with TRBJ2-5, with D unclear. V was shortened by 0 bases and J by 3 bases, with 11 bases between the two germline ends. CDR1 is LGHNA, CDR2 YNFKEQ, per germline. The CDR3 is 15 amino acids. The CDR3 bases are TGTGCCAGCAGCCAAGATCTTGGTAGAGAAGAGACCCAGTACTTC. This encodes CASSQDLGREETQYF.

DNA of the CDR3: TGCGCCAGCAGCCAAGAACGGGCGGGCCTCTACAATGAGCAGTTCTTC. As protein: CASSQERAGLYNEQFF. The chain recombines TRBV4-3 with TRBJ2-1; the D gene is possibly TRBD2 (5 bases). V gave up 0 bases and J gave up 3 bases, with 12 bases separating them. Germline-derived CDR1 and CDR2 are LGHNA and YSLEER. The CDR3 loop spans 16 amino acids.

This chain links TRBV27 with TRBJ2-3, with 15 bases identical to TRBD2. CDR1 is MNHEY, CDR2 SMNVEV, per germline (reference sequence). The CDR3 loop spans 15 amino acids. The V gene end was trimmed by 3 bases and the J gene end by 5 bases; junction bases not matched to a gene: 0. CDR3 loop: CASSLGLAGGDTQYF. The CDR3, as DNA: TGTGCCAGCAGTTTGGGACTAGCGGGAGGAGATACGCAGTATTTT.

This clone has only a few counts. The chain uses TRBV10-3 and TRBJ1-1; tentatively, D is TRBD1 (5 bases). The CDR3 consists of 14 residues. Germline V gives CDR1 ENHRY, CDR2 SYGVKD. V lost 7 bases to trimming and J lost 6 bases, with 18 bases between them. CDR3 sequence: CAIKSEQESAEAFF. The CDR3 DNA reads as TGTGCCATCAAATCAGAACAGGAATCGGCTGAAGCTTTCTTT.

This clone was counted between two and nine times. V is TRBV30 and J is TRBJ1-1; possibly TRBD1 for D (5 bases). V dropped 1 base and J dropped 7 bases, with 10 bases sitting between them. Germline V gene data show CDR1 as GTSNPN and CDR2 as SVGIG (reference sequence). The CDR3 totals 12 residues. CDR3 loop: CAWSGQQREAFF. In nucleotides, the CDR3 is TGTGCCTGGAGTGGACAGCAACGTGAAGCTTTCTTT.

The V and J genes are TRBV7-3 and TRBJ1-1, with a tentative D call TRBD1 (5 bases). V lost 2 bases to trimming and J lost 0 bases, with 10 bases between them. Germline lookup yields CDR1 SGHTA and CDR2 FQGTGA. This CDR3 has 15 residues. Here the CDR3 reads CASSLGGKVNTEAFF. The CDR3 nucleotides read TGTGCCAGCAGCTTAGGGGGGAAAGTGAACACTGAAGCTTTCTTT.

This sequence joins TRBV19 and TRBJ2-7; 8 nucleotides align to TRBD1. Trimming at V came to 5 bases and at J to 0 bases, leaving 15 bases not matched to a gene. The CDR3 has 18 residues. Germline CDR1 is LNHDA and CDR2 is SQIVND (reference sequence). The CDR3 sequence is CASSSSYARGLVSYEQYF. In DNA, the CDR3 is TGTGCCAGTAGTTCCTCCTACGCCAGGGGGCTTGTCTCCTACGAGCAGTACTTC. The entire variable domain, with the rest obtained from reference TRBV19 and TRBJ2-7, is as follows: DGGITQSPKYLFRKEGQNVTLSCEQNLNHDAMYWYRQDPGQGLRLIYYSQIVNDFQKGDIAEGYSVSREKKESFPLTVTSAQKNPTAFYLCASSSSYARGLVSYEQYFGPGTRLTVT.

The chain has TRBV5-1 and TRBJ2-2; possibly TRBD1 for D (6 bases). V was shortened by 2 bases and J by 4 bases, with 9 bases between the two germline ends. Germline lookup yields CDR1 SGHRS and CDR2 YFSETQ. The CDR3 totals 14 residues. Here the CDR3 reads CASSLTGPTGELFF. In nucleotides, the CDR3 is TGCGCCAGCAGCTTAACAGGGCCCACCGGGGAGCTGTTTTTT.

The chain recombines TRBV5-1 with TRBJ1-1; 7 nucleotides align to TRBD1. CDR1 and CDR2 from the germline V gene are SGHRS and YFSETQ. V was pared by 1 base and J by 5 bases, with 5 bases of the junction left unmatched. CDR3 length equals 14 residues. CDR3 region: CASSLSHRGTEAFF. The DNA for the CDR3 is TGCGCCAGCAGCTTGTCGCACAGGGGAACTGAAGCTTTCTTT. Filled out from reference TRBV5-1 and TRBJ1-1, the complete variable domain reads KAGVTQTPRYLIKTRGQQVTLSCSPISGHRSVSWYQQTPGQGLQFLFEYFSETQRNKGNFPGRFSGRQFSNSRSEMNVSTLELGDSALYLCASSLSHRGTEAFFGQGTRLTVV.

This chain uses TRBV5-1 with TRBJ1-2; maybe TRBD1 (5 bases). The CDR3 loop spans 12 amino acids. V was clipped by 5 bases and J by 8 bases, with 13 bases between them. Germline V gene sequence: CDR1 SGHRS, CDR2 YFSETQ. The CDR3: CASRTGEEGYTF. The CDR3 coding sequence is TGCGCCAGCAGGACGGGGGAGGAGGGCTACACCTTC.

V gene TRBV11-3 combines with J gene TRBJ2-1; no clear D. Germline assignment: CDR1 SGHNT and CDR2 YENEEA. The V end was cut by 5 bases, the J end by 4 bases, with 9 bases between. The CDR3 contains 13 residues. DNA of the CDR3: TGTGCCAGCAGCCGTACTGAATACAATGAGCAGTTCTTC. It specifies CASSRTEYNEQFF.

This clone was observed a few times. The chain uses TRBV27 and TRBJ1-6; no clear D gene. The germline V gene has CDR1 MNHEY and CDR2 SMNVEV (reference sequence). The CDR3 spans 15 residues. V lost 3 bases and J lost 2, with 8 bases in between. The CDR3 DNA reads as TGTGCCAGCAGTTTTGAGGGCACCTATAATTCACCCCTCCACTTT. The encoded protein is CASSFEGTYNSPLHF.

This chain joins TRBV5-1 and TRBJ1-1, with D tentatively TRBD1 (6 bases). CDR1 SGHRS and CDR2 YFSETQ come from the germline V gene. This CDR3 is built from 14 residues. V dropped 3 bases and J dropped 10 bases, with 19 bases sitting between them. The CDR3 DNA follows: TGCGCCAGCAGCTCGACAGATACAGGGATACGAGCTTTCTTT. It specifies CASSSTDTGIRAFF. Combining the CDR3 with reference TRBV5-1 and TRBJ1-1 gives the whole variable domain KAGVTQTPRYLIKTRGQQVTLSCSPISGHRSVSWYQQTPGQGLQFLFEYFSETQRNKGNFPGRFSGRQFSNSRSEMNVSTLELGDSALYLCASSSTDTGIRAFFGQGTRLTVV.

This chain uses TRBV9 with TRBJ1-1; D gene unclear. Between the trimmed V and J ends, which lost 7 bases and 4 bases, there was a span of 8 bases. CDR1 is SGDLS, CDR2 YYNGEE, per germline. This CDR3 contains 11 residues. The CDR3 here is CASGGSTEAFF. The CDR3 region has the DNA TGTGCCAGCGGAGGGTCCACTGAAGCTTTCTTT.

This chain connects TRBV18 to TRBJ2-3, with D perhaps TRBD2 (5 bases). CDR1 KGHSH and CDR2 LQKENI come from the germline V gene. Trimming shortened V by 2 bases and J by 3 bases, and 9 bases separated the two germline ends. The CDR3 runs to 14 residues. The CDR3: CASSPRTETDTQYF. The CDR3 nucleotides are TGTGCCAGCTCACCAAGGACTGAAACAGATACGCAGTATTTT.

The J gene is TRBJ1-1, the V gene TRBV5-1; D is possibly TRBD1 (6 bases). The germline gives CDR1 SGHRS, CDR2 YFSETQ. V shed 0 bases and J shed 6 bases, with 12 bases lying between them. The CDR3 extends over 14 amino acids. The CDR3 protein is CASSLGAGVPEAFF. In DNA, the CDR3 is TGCGCCAGCAGCTTGGGTGCAGGGGTCCCTGAAGCTTTCTTT.

This sequence joins TRBV10-3 and TRBJ1-1, with 7 bases aligning to TRBD1. This CDR3 has 13 residues. V was pared by 10 bases and J by 1 base, with 6 bases of the junction left unmatched. Germline-derived CDR1 and CDR2 are ENHRY and SYGVKD. As DNA, the CDR3 is TGTGCCACCTCGGGACAGAGGAACACTGAAGCTTTCTTT. The encoded protein is CATSGQRNTEAFF.

This clone was picked up a small number of times. This chain uses TRBV6-4 with TRBJ2-2; D is ambiguous. The CDR3 is 13 residues long. Germline assignment: CDR1 MRHNA and CDR2 SNTAGT. Trimming stripped 8 bases from V and 6 bases from J, with 13 bases between. This CDR3 reads CASSSREAGELFF. CDR3 DNA: TGTGCCAGCTCCTCTCGCGAGGCCGGGGAGCTGTTTTTT.

V gene TRBV4-3 combines with J gene TRBJ1-2, with D tentatively TRBD1 (5 bases). The germline V gene has CDR1 LGHNA and CDR2 YSLEER. Trimming left V 4 bases short and J 1 base short, with 7 bases between. The CDR3 loop spans 13 amino acids. The CDR3 sequence is CASSPDSNYGYTF. The CDR3 DNA sequence: TGCGCCAGCAGCCCCGACAGTAACTATGGCTACACCTTC.

The V and J genes are TRBV5-1 and TRBJ2-7, with TRBD1 matching 7 bases. The germline gives CDR1 SGHRS, CDR2 YFSETQ. J gave up 2 bases and V 0 bases, and 8 bases lay outside the gene matches. CDR3 length: 16 amino acids. The CDR3 DNA sequence: TGCGCCAGCAGCTTGGCCCCGACAGGGCTTGCCTACGAGCAGTACTTC. Its protein is CASSLAPTGLAYEQYF.

This clone was found a few times. This chain uses TRBV6-1 with TRBJ2-1; TRBD2 agrees at 9 bases. Germline loops: CDR1 MNHNS, CDR2 SASEGT. The CDR3 runs to 13 residues. Germline trimming cut 6 bases from V and 7 bases from J; bases unmatched to any gene: 4. The CDR3 DNA reads TGTGCCAGCAGACAAAGCGGGAGGAATGAGCAGTTCTTC. The encoded protein is CASRQSGRNEQFF.

The rearrangement links TRBV7-9 to TRBJ2-6, with D unclear. V was clipped by 2 bases and J by 2 bases, with 10 bases between them. Germline CDR1 reads SEHNR; CDR2 reads FQNEAQ (reference sequence). CDR3 length: 16 amino acids. CDR3 sequence reads: CASSLTPGTGANVLTF. For the CDR3, the DNA is TGTGCCAGCAGCTTAACCCCAGGTACTGGGGCCAACGTCCTGACTTTC. Based on the CDR3 plus reference TRBV7-9 and TRBJ2-6, the full variable domain is DTGVSQNPRHKITKRGQNVTFRCDPISEHNRLYWYRQTLGQGPEFLTYFQNEAQLEKSRLLSDRFSAERPKGSFSTLEIQRTEQGDSAMYLCASSLTPGTGANVLTFGAGSRLTVL.

The chain links TRBV11-2 to TRBJ2-5; D is unclear. The CDR3 is 15 amino acids. V dropped 1 base and J dropped 2 bases, with 11 bases sitting between them. Germline V gene data show CDR1 as SGHAT and CDR2 as FQNNGV. The DNA of the CDR3 is TGTGCCAGCAGCTTAGGAGCGAGGCCGCAAGAGACCCAGTACTTC. Residues: CASSLGARPQETQYF.